This paragraph covers one TCR beta chain sequence. What it binds is unknown. The data were taken from a study of beta chain features in type 1 diabetes. Across the whole study: Across every sample, around 100,000,000 sorted cells were examined in total.

CDR1 MNHNS and CDR2 SASEGT come from the germline V gene. With 6 bases removed from V and 3 bases from J, the gap between germline ends came to 12 bases. The CDR3 spans 14 residues. All of the isolated RNA was reverse transcribed, so expressed TCRB transcripts were sequenced. Generated by immunoSEQ multiplex PCR, the TCRdb table keeps only in-frame clones and is missing some. The data hold just under 150,000 clones, with about 9.4% observed a single time. Study-level points and caveats: PCR might show a preference for shorter templates, equally across patients and controls. Reduced insertions and increased deletions marked VDJ junctions in type 1 diabetes patients.

Sample: naive CD4+ T cells from blood. The rearrangement joins TRBV6-1 to TRBJ1-5; possible D gene TRBD1, 6 bases. The TCR was taken from a man aged 18 to 30 in good health. DNA for the CDR3: TGTGCCAGCAGGGTGAGGACAGACAATCAGCCCCAGCATTTT. This codes for CASRVRTDNQPQHF.